This T cell receptor (beta chain) was recovered during a study of beta chain features in type 1 diabetes. Study as a whole: Comparable age, gender and cell yields were observed in patients relative to healthy donors. The samples had 85 million to 130 million sorted cells examined in all. Study-wide points: Type 1 diabetes patients had moderately but significantly shorter TCRB CDR3s in all four CD4+ subsets. Although PCR might favor shorter templates, it would do so equally in patients and controls.

Reverse transcribing all isolated RNA meant expressed TCRB transcripts were sequenced. The repertoire was sequenced with immunoSEQ multiplex PCR; TCRdb's copy has only in-frame clones and lacks some. The sample has some 350,000 clones; 13% are singletons. The CDR3 loop spans 16 amino acids. J lost 0 bases, V lost 4 bases, and 6 bases had no gene match. Looked up from germline, CDR1 is SGDLS and CDR2 is YYNGEE. This clone was observed a few times. Its antigen remains unidentified. The authors took one heparinised blood draw, averaging about 120 mL, from each donor. This TCR was sampled from a woman aged 18-29 years with type 1 diabetes. The chain uses TRBV9 and TRBJ1-1; TRBD1 matches 10 bases. The sequencing sample was made of naive CD4+ T cells from blood. The CDR3, as DNA: TGTGCCAGCAGCCCACGGACAGGGGGGATGAACACTGAAGCTTTCTTT. It encodes CASSPRTGGMNTEAFF.